Below are 22 T cell receptor beta chains sequenced from a single sample in a study of OX40 agonist ivuxolimab in advanced cancers. This table comes from immunoSEQ multiplex PCR, and its TCRdb copy is limited to in-frame clones, with some not included. The data hold tens of thousands of clones, with around 85% observed a single time. Sequencing was performed on CD4+ or CD8+ T cells sorted from blood, taken in a trial of the OX40 agonist ivuxolimab. The receptors were sampled from an adult with an advanced solid tumor such as melanoma, head and neck, liver or kidney cancer.

The V and J genes are TRBV19 and TRBJ1-4; perhaps TRBD1 as D (5 bases). V shed 4 bases and J shed 2 bases, with 11 bases lying between them. CDR3 size: 15 residues. Germline V gene sequence: CDR1 LNHDA, CDR2 SQIVND (reference sequence). The CDR3 DNA sequence: TGTGCCAGTAGTAAGTCAGGGACTACTAATGAAAAACTGTTTTTT. Its translation: CASSKSGTTNEKLFF.

This clone turned up a few times. The rearrangement joins TRBV7-6 to TRBJ2-3; 8 positions match TRBD1. Germline V gene sequence: CDR1 SGHVS, CDR2 FNYEAQ. The CDR3 is made up of 15 amino acids. J was trimmed by 0 bases and V by 5 bases; bases with no gene match: 4. In nucleotides, the CDR3 is TGTGCCAGCAGCCGAAGGACAGGGAGCACAGATACGCAGTATTTT. Translated, it gives CASSRRTGSTDTQYF.

The chain couples TRBV28 to TRBJ2-1; 10 bases are a match to TRBD2. Looked up from germline, CDR1 is MDHEN and CDR2 is SYDVKM. The CDR3 consists of 17 residues. V lost 6 bases to trimming and J lost 11 bases; unmatched junction nucleotides: 19. DNA for the CDR3: TGTGCCAGCAGCACCACCCTGGGGCTAGCGGGGGCACCTAAGCAGTTCTTC. This gives the protein CASSTTLGLAGAPKQFF.

The chain recombines TRBV11-1 with TRBJ1-1; D uncertain. V gave up 5 bases and J gave up 8 bases, with 24 bases separating them. The CDR3 is 16 residues long. Germline loops: CDR1 SGHAT, CDR2 FQDESV (reference sequence). Here the CDR3 DNA reads TGTGCCAGCAGCGCCGGTGTGGGTACACTCCCCAGAGAAGCTTTCTTT. Amino acids: CASSAGVGTLPREAFF. Combining the CDR3 with reference TRBV11-1 and TRBJ1-1 gives the whole variable domain EAEVAQSPRYKITEKSQAVAFWCDPISGHATLYWYRQILGQGPELLVQFQDESVVDDSQLPKDRFSAERLKGVDSTLKIQPAELGDSAMYLCASSAGVGTLPREAFFGQGTRLTVV.

The genes are TRBV28 and TRBJ2-3, with D hard to call. Trimming took 10 bases from V and 1 from J, leaving 15 bases between them. CDR1 is MDHEN and CDR2 is SYDVKM in the germline V gene. The CDR3 covers 14 residues. The CDR3 region has the DNA TGTGCCACCACCCGGACGGACCGCACAGATACGCAGTATTTT. It yields the protein CATTRTDRTDTQYF.

The V and J genes are TRBV7-6 and TRBJ2-7; D might be TRBD2 (6 bases). Trimming left V 5 bases short and J 3 bases short, with 14 bases between. Germline V lookup: CDR1 SGHVS, CDR2 FNYEAQ. This CDR3 region has 14 residues. The CDR3 region is CASSPRDSFYEQYF. As DNA, the CDR3 is TGTGCCAGCAGCCCCCGGGACTCTTTCTACGAGCAGTACTTC.

The V gene is TRBV5-1, the J gene TRBJ2-7; 10 nucleotides line up with TRBD2. The CDR3 consists of 13 residues. V lost 7 bases to trimming and J lost 1 base; unmatched junction nucleotides: 2. Germline CDR1 reads SGHRS; CDR2 reads YFSETQ. Here the CDR3 reads CASGTSVSYEQYF. The CDR3 DNA sequence: TGCGCCAGCGGGACTAGCGTATCCTACGAGCAGTACTTC.

The chain uses TRBV5-1 and TRBJ2-7, with D hard to call. Per the germline V gene, CDR1 is SGHRS and CDR2 is YFSETQ. The CDR3 extends over 13 amino acids. The V end lost 4 bases, the J end lost 4 bases, and 12 bases lay between the germline ends. The CDR3 is CASSIASPYEQYF. The CDR3 DNA reads as TGCGCCAGCAGCATAGCCTCCCCTTACGAGCAGTACTTC.

The rearrangement uses TRBV7-3 and TRBJ2-5, with 9 nucleotides matching TRBD2. CDR3 length: 12 residues. The ends lost 8 bases at V and 4 bases at J; junction bases unmatched: 2. Looked up from germline, CDR1 is SGHTA and CDR2 is FQGTGA. The CDR3 nucleotides read TGTGCCAGCTCAGCGGGGGGAGAGACCCAGTACTTC. Translated, it gives CASSAGGETQYF. Filled out from reference TRBV7-3 and TRBJ2-5, the complete variable domain reads GAGVSQTPSNKVTEKGKYVELRCDPISGHTALYWYRQSLGQGPEFLIYFQGTGAADDSGLPNDRFFAVRPEGSVSTLKIQRTERGDSAVYLCASSAGGETQYFGPGTRLLVL.

This clone was counted once. J is TRBJ2-5 and V is TRBV29-1, with TRBD1 identical over 10 bases. Germline CDR1 and CDR2: SQVTM and ANQGSEA. The CDR3 runs to 17 residues. The trim removed 1 base at V and 1 base at J, leaving 9 bases unmatched. In DNA, the CDR3 is TGCAGCGTTGAAGTCCCGACAGGGGGCTCTCTCCAAGAGACCCAGTACTTC. Protein: CSVEVPTGGSLQETQYF.

The V gene is TRBV19, the J gene TRBJ1-3; no reliable D call. Germline V gene lookup returns CDR1 LNHDA and CDR2 SQIVND (reference sequence). Trimming removed 7 bases from V and 3 bases from J, with 13 bases in between. The CDR3 covers 14 residues. DNA of the CDR3: TGTGCCAGTAAGGAGTCATTCGGTGGAAACACCATATATTTT. It specifies CASKESFGGNTIYF.

This chain joins TRBV30 and TRBJ2-2; D assignment may be TRBD1 or TRBD2 (5 bases each). Per germline, CDR1 GTSNPN and CDR2 SVGIG (reference sequence). The ends were cut back, 2 bases at V and 8 bases at J, with 9 bases in the middle. CDR3 length: 12 residues. The chain's CDR3 is CAWSPWGGELFF. DNA of the CDR3: TGTGCCTGGAGTCCTTGGGGGGGGGAGCTGTTTTTT.

The chain has TRBV5-4 and TRBJ2-5; TRBD2 matches at 12 bases. V lost 4 bases, J lost 5 bases, and 12 bases stayed unmatched. The CDR3 length is 17 residues. Germline-derived CDR1 and CDR2 are SGHNT and YYREEE (reference sequence). CDR3 in amino acids: CASSLRRLAGVLETQYF. The CDR3 coding sequence is TGTGCCAGCAGCCTCCGCCGACTAGCGGGAGTCCTGGAGACCCAGTACTTC.

This clone came up once. The V call is TRBV7-2, the J call TRBJ2-3; D ambiguous. Germline V lookup: CDR1 SGHTA, CDR2 FQGNSA. This CDR3 is 15 amino acids long. Trimming left V 1 base short and J 8 bases short, with 16 bases between. For the CDR3, the DNA is TGTGCCAGCAGCTTAGTAGGCGTGGCGTCCCCTACGCAGTATTTT. Its protein product is CASSLVGVASPTQYF.

Here the CDR3 DNA reads TGCGCCAGCAGCCAAGATGGGCAGGGGCCCGGGGAGCTGTTTTTT. It translates to CASSQDGQGPGELFF. The chain combines TRBV4-1 with TRBJ2-2; TRBD1 might be the D (6 bases). The CDR3 is 15 amino acids. Between the trimmed V and J ends, which lost 0 bases and 6 bases, there was a span of 11 bases. Germline V lookup: CDR1 MGHRA, CDR2 YSYEKL.

This clone was seen once. The J gene is TRBJ1-4, the V gene TRBV9; 10 bases match TRBD1. Germline values: CDR1 SGDLS, CDR2 YYNGEE. V was pared by 3 bases and J by 3 bases, with 8 bases of the junction left unmatched. This CDR3 has 17 amino acids. CDR3 residues: CASSALGQGSANEKLFF. The CDR3 DNA sequence: TGTGCCAGCAGCGCCCTGGGACAGGGGTCAGCTAATGAAAAACTGTTTTTT. The whole variable domain, remainder taken from reference TRBV9 and TRBJ1-4, is DSGVTQTPKHLITATGQRVTLRCSPRSGDLSVYWYQQSLDQGLQFLIQYYNGEERAKGNILERFSAQQFPDLHSELNLSSLELGDSALYFCASSALGQGSANEKLFFGSGTQLSVL.

This chain links TRBV29-1 with TRBJ1-2; D might be TRBD1 (5 bases). Germline assignment: CDR1 SQVTM and CDR2 ANQGSEA. V was shortened by 6 bases and J by 0 bases, with 11 bases between the two germline ends. The CDR3 sequence is 13 residues long. DNA of the CDR3: TGCAGCGTGGGACGGGGCGCTAACTATGGCTACACCTTC. Amino acid sequence: CSVGRGANYGYTF.

The gene calls are TRBV7-3 and TRBJ2-3; perhaps TRBD1 as D (6 bases). The germline V gene encodes CDR1 SGHTA and CDR2 FQGTGA. The V end was cut by 2 bases, the J end by 2 bases, with 11 bases between. This CDR3 region has 15 residues. This chain's CDR3 is CASSLEQGYTDTQYF. In nucleotides, the CDR3 is TGTGCCAGCAGCTTAGAACAGGGTTACACAGATACGCAGTATTTT.

This rearrangement joins TRBV7-3 to TRBJ2-2, with no clear D. The CDR3 is made up of 16 amino acids. The V end was cut by 5 bases, the J end by 4 bases, with 17 bases between. The V gene's germline CDR1 is SGHTA and CDR2 FQGTGA. DNA for the CDR3: TGTGCCAGCAGCCCCCAAGGATGGACCCCCACCGGGGAGCTGTTTTTT. Protein sequence: CASSPQGWTPTGELFF.

The chain is built from TRBV7-2 and TRBJ2-1, with no clear D. Germline V CDR1 and CDR2: SGHTA, FQGNSA. The CDR3 loop spans 13 amino acids. The V end was cut by 1 base, the J end by 5 bases, with 6 bases between. The CDR3 sequence: CASSLVRNNEQFF. The CDR3, as DNA: TGTGCCAGCAGCTTAGTCCGCAACAATGAGCAGTTCTTC.

V gene TRBV7-6 combines with J gene TRBJ2-5, with 7 bases matching TRBD1. The ends lost 5 bases at V and 4 bases at J; junction bases unmatched: 7. The CDR3 loop spans 14 amino acids. Germline V gene sequence: CDR1 SGHVS, CDR2 FNYEAQ. The CDR3 loop reads CASSQRDSRETQYF. CDR3 nucleotide sequence: TGTGCCAGCAGCCAAAGGGACAGTCGAGAGACCCAGTACTTC.

The rearrangement uses TRBV19 and TRBJ1-4, with 8 bases that match TRBD1. Losses at the gene ends were 5 bases for V and 8 bases for J; bases not matched to a gene: 4. The CDR3 runs 13 residues. Germline lookup yields CDR1 LNHDA and CDR2 SQIVND (reference sequence). CDR3 protein: CASSGDRGEKLFF. The CDR3 region has the DNA TGTGCCAGTAGTGGAGACAGGGGAGAAAAACTGTTTTTT.